The 26 T cell receptor beta chains given below trace back to one sample, sequenced in a study of shared clonotypes between healthy human individuals. Assay used: immunoSEQ multiplex PCR; TCRdb lists only in-frame clones, some missing. The repertoire holds fewer than 2.5 million clones, with 80% to 95% as singletons. The specimen sequenced was naive CD4+ T cells from PBMCs. Documented subset: CD45RA+ positively selected. The receptor set was obtained from a man aged 18-30 years in good health. Some clones in this sample may be carry-over from other donors' samples.

This CDR3 is CASSSYSGRSTGELFF. CDR3 bases: TGTGCCAGCAGTTCCTATAGCGGGAGGAGTACCGGGGAGCTGTTTTTT. This chain connects TRBV6-6 to TRBJ2-2, with 10 bases aligning to TRBD2. The CDR3 covers 16 residues. Looked up from germline, CDR1 is MNHNY and CDR2 is SVGAGI (reference sequence). Trimming took 4 bases from V and 5 from J; bases not matched to a gene: 7.

The J gene is TRBJ2-7, the V gene TRBV11-2; 8 positions agree with TRBD1. The CDR3 loop spans 15 amino acids. Germline V gene lookup returns CDR1 SGHAT and CDR2 FQNNGV. With 6 bases clipped from V and 3 bases from J, the junction kept 10 bases outside the gene matches. DNA for the CDR3: TGTGCCAGCAGAAGACCAGGGGGCAGTCTCTACGAGCAGTACTTC. Translating gives CASRRPGGSLYEQYF. The whole variable domain, remainder taken from reference TRBV11-2 and TRBJ2-7, is EAGVAQSPRYKIIEKRQSVAFWCNPISGHATLYWYQQILGQGPKLLIQFQNNGVVDDSQLPKDRFSAERLKGVDSTLKIQPAKLEDSAVYLCASRRPGGSLYEQYFGPGTRLTVT.

The chain employs TRBV19 and TRBJ1-3; 7 nucleotides agree with TRBD1. The V segment lost 8 bases and the J segment 3 bases; nucleotides outside the gene matches: 10. The CDR3 covers 15 residues. The germline V gene encodes CDR1 LNHDA and CDR2 SQIVND (reference sequence). The CDR3 nucleotides are TGTGCCAGTGCAACCTTACAGGGGATTGGAAACACCATATATTTT. Translation gives CASATLQGIGNTIYF. Full variable domain (missing parts from reference TRBV19 and TRBJ1-3): DGGITQSPKYLFRKEGQNVTLSCEQNLNHDAMYWYRQDPGQGLRLIYYSQIVNDFQKGDIAEGYSVSREKKESFPLTVTSAQKNPTAFYLCASATLQGIGNTIYFGEGSWLTVV.

The chain recombines TRBV7-2 with TRBJ2-3, with D maybe TRBD2 (5 bases). Deletions cut 6 bases from V and 3 bases from J, with 19 bases between. The CDR3 is 16 amino acids. Germline lookup yields CDR1 SGHTA and CDR2 FQGNSA. Written as DNA, the CDR3 is TGTGCCAGCAGGACCGGACTGGGAGTGTGGACAGATACGCAGTATTTT. Amino acid sequence: CASRTGLGVWTDTQYF.

V usage is TRBV29-1 and J usage is TRBJ2-1; possibly TRBD1 for D (6 bases). This CDR3 has 11 residues. Germline V CDR1 and CDR2: SQVTM, ANQGSEA. V shed 5 bases and J shed 8 bases, with 10 bases lying between them. The CDR3 reads CSVTGLDEQFF. As DNA, the CDR3 is TGCAGCGTTACAGGGTTGGATGAGCAGTTCTTC.

The rearrangement links TRBV2 to TRBJ2-7; D tentatively fits TRBD1 or TRBD2 (5 bases each). The CDR3 has 12 amino acids. Germline V CDR1 and CDR2: SNHLY, FYNNEI. V lost 6 bases to trimming and J lost 2 bases, with 8 bases between them. CDR3 coding DNA: TGTGCCAGCAGCCGGGGCGCCTACGAGCAGTACTTC. Protein product: CASSRGAYEQYF.

The CDR3: CASSIPGRNYGYTF. The CDR3 coding sequence is TGTGCCAGTAGTATTCCGGGACGGAACTATGGCTACACCTTC. V and J are TRBV19 and TRBJ1-2; possible D gene TRBD1, 5 bases. Deletions cut 3 bases from V and 2 bases from J, with 10 bases between. CDR3 size: 14 residues. Per germline, CDR1 LNHDA and CDR2 SQIVND (reference sequence).

This chain uses TRBV4-1 with TRBJ2-7; TRBD2 matches at 11 bases. CDR3 length: 18 amino acids. CDR1 and CDR2 (germline): MGHRA, YSYEKL. V trimming: 3 bases; J trimming: 3 bases; junction bases outside the gene matches: 13. CDR3 in DNA: TGCGCCAGCAGCCACCTACCGGGACTAGCGGTTGTGCTCTACGAGCAGTACTTC. This sequence encodes CASSHLPGLAVVLYEQYF.

This clone appeared a single time. The genes are TRBV27 and TRBJ2-5; weak D call: TRBD1 (5 bases). The ends were cut back, 5 bases at V and 3 bases at J, with 16 bases in the middle. This CDR3 spans 15 amino acids. Germline loops: CDR1 MNHEY, CDR2 SMNVEV (reference sequence). The CDR3 region is CASSNRWTTEETQYF. The CDR3 DNA reads TGTGCCAGCAGTAATAGGTGGACAACGGAAGAGACCCAGTACTTC.

The CDR3 DNA sequence: TGTGCCAGCAGCTTCCGGGGACAGGGTGGGTTTCAGCCCCAGCATTTT. It yields the protein CASSFRGQGGFQPQHF. This chain connects TRBV5-6 to TRBJ1-5, with 9 bases aligning to TRBD1. CDR1 is SGHDT, CDR2 YYEEEE, per germline. The CDR3 consists of 16 residues. V was pared by 2 bases and J by 6 bases, with 9 bases of the junction left unmatched. Full variable domain (rest looked up from reference TRBV5-6 and TRBJ1-5): DAGVTQSPTHLIKTRGQQVTLRCSPKSGHDTVSWYQQALGQGPQFIFQYYEEEERQRGNFPDRFSGHQFPNYSSELNVNALLLGDSALYLCASSFRGQGGFQPQHFGDGTRLSIL.

This clone was counted a single time. The V and J genes are TRBV2 and TRBJ2-7, with 8 bases identical to TRBD1. Trimming cost V 4 bases and J 5 bases; bases outside gene matches: 4. The CDR3 length is 13 residues. Germline V CDR1 and CDR2: SNHLY, FYNNEI. As DNA, the CDR3 is TGTGCCAGCAGTGGGGACAGGTCCAACGAGCAGTACTTC. This gives the protein CASSGDRSNEQYF. Filled out from reference TRBV2 and TRBJ2-7, the complete variable domain reads EPEVTQTPSHQVTQMGQEVILRCVPISNHLYFYWYRQILGQKVEFLVSFYNNEISEKSEIFDDQFSVERPDGSNFTLKIRSTKLEDSAMYFCASSGDRSNEQYFGPGTRLTVT.

The chain employs TRBV19 and TRBJ2-1; D gene uncertain. The germline V gene has CDR1 LNHDA and CDR2 SQIVND (reference sequence). This CDR3 is 12 amino acids long. Trimming removed 2 bases from V and 6 bases from J, with 5 bases in between. CDR3 loop: CASSIIGNEQFF. CDR3 bases: TGTGCCAGTAGTATAATAGGCAATGAGCAGTTCTTC.

The V gene is TRBV19, the J gene TRBJ1-3, with a tentative D call TRBD1 (6 bases). This CDR3 comprises 15 residues. Trimming removed 4 bases at V and 4 bases at J, with 14 bases between. Germline loops: CDR1 LNHDA, CDR2 SQIVND (reference sequence). The CDR3 reads CASSSPTGGGNTIYF. The CDR3 nucleotides are TGTGCCAGTAGTAGTCCGACAGGAGGCGGAAACACCATATATTTT.

This clone was recorded only once. This chain joins TRBV5-1 and TRBJ2-1; the match to TRBD2 covers 7 bases. The CDR3 loop spans 17 amino acids. The V gene end was trimmed by 3 bases and the J gene end by 5 bases; junction bases not matched to a gene: 14. Looked up from germline, CDR1 is SGHRS and CDR2 is YFSETQ. CDR3 residues: CASSSPSVAGVNNEQFF. CDR3 bases: TGCGCCAGCAGCTCCCCGTCGGTTGCGGGAGTAAACAATGAGCAGTTCTTC.

V and J are TRBV12-5 and TRBJ1-2; D not resolved. Germline CDR1 and CDR2: LGHNT and FRNRAP. V was trimmed by 5 bases and J by 4 bases, leaving 11 bases between them. CDR3 length: 13 amino acids. The CDR3 sequence is CASGRAGIYGYTF. The CDR3 bases are TGTGCTAGTGGTAGAGCGGGGATCTATGGCTACACCTTC. Complete variable domain (other parts from reference TRBV12-5 and TRBJ1-2): DARVTQTPRHKVTEMGQEVTMRCQPILGHNTVFWYRQTMMQGLELLAYFRNRAPLDDSGMPKDRFSAEMPDATLATLKIQPSEPRDSAVYFCASGRAGIYGYTFGSGTRLTVV.

This clone was observed once. V usage is TRBV9 and J usage is TRBJ1-1; D remains ambiguous. The ends were cut back, 3 bases at V and 7 bases at J, with 7 bases in the middle. The CDR3 has 11 amino acids. The V gene's germline CDR1 is SGDLS and CDR2 YYNGEE. CDR3 DNA sequence: TGTGCCAGCAGCGCCGCGAGTGAAGCTTTCTTT. It is translated as CASSAASEAFF. The whole variable domain, remainder taken from reference TRBV9 and TRBJ1-1, is DSGVTQTPKHLITATGQRVTLRCSPRSGDLSVYWYQQSLDQGLQFLIQYYNGEERAKGNILERFSAQQFPDLHSELNLSSLELGDSALYFCASSAASEAFFGQGTRLTVV.

Comment on this clone: Other DNA sequences in the same sample also yield this CDR3. The chain has TRBV28 and TRBJ2-1, with 7 bases matching TRBD2. J lost 0 bases, V lost 6 bases, and 2 bases had no gene match. This CDR3 spans 14 amino acids. Germline V gene sequence: CDR1 MDHEN, CDR2 SYDVKM. CDR3 DNA: TGTGCCAGCAGCCGCGGGGGCTCCTACAATGAGCAGTTCTTC. It specifies CASSRGGSYNEQFF.

This chain uses TRBV18 with TRBJ2-1; no clear D gene. Per the germline V gene, CDR1 is KGHSH and CDR2 is LQKENI. The CDR3 has 12 amino acids. V dropped 2 bases and J dropped 10 bases, with 9 bases sitting between them. CDR3 coding DNA: TGTGCCAGCTCACCAGATAAAGGGGAGCAGTTCTTC. Translated, it gives CASSPDKGEQFF.

The chain combines TRBV25-1 with TRBJ2-3; 9 bases map to TRBD2. Germline lookup yields CDR1 MGHDK and CDR2 SYGVNS. J gave up 9 bases and V 5 bases, and 6 bases lay outside the gene matches. The CDR3 totals 13 residues. The CDR3 nucleotides are TGTGCCAGCAGTTCTATTAGCGGGAGCACGCAGTATTTT. Translated: CASSSISGSTQYF.

Worth noting for this clone: The same CDR3 arises from other DNA sequences in this sample as well. The V and J genes are TRBV7-9 and TRBJ2-5; D uncertain. CDR3 length: 11 amino acids. V was pared by 5 bases and J by 5 bases, with 6 bases between. Germline CDR1 is SEHNR and CDR2 is FQNEAQ (reference sequence). The CDR3 reads CASSRQETQYF. The CDR3 nucleotides are TGTGCCAGCAGCCGGCAGGAGACCCAGTACTTC.

The rearrangement uses TRBV2 and TRBJ2-7; D not resolved. The CDR3 covers 14 residues. The germline V and J ends were trimmed by 7 bases and 5 bases, with 18 bases remaining between them. From germline, CDR1 is SNHLY and CDR2 FYNNEI. The CDR3 protein is CASKTDGFPDEQYF. As DNA, the CDR3 is TGTGCCAGCAAGACGGACGGATTCCCTGACGAGCAGTACTTC.

The rearrangement joins TRBV28 to TRBJ2-1; D call uncertain. Trimming removed 6 bases from V and 9 bases from J, with 12 bases in between. The CDR3 is made up of 12 amino acids. CDR1 and CDR2 from the germline V gene are MDHEN and SYDVKM. The CDR3 DNA is TGTGCCAGCAGCCAGGCCCCCCCTGAGCAGTTCTTC. Translation: CASSQAPPEQFF.

The CDR3 here is CASSPGGEETQYF. DNA for the CDR3: TGTGCCAGCAGCCCGGGGGGGGAGGAGACCCAGTACTTC. The V gene is TRBV4-2, the J gene TRBJ2-5, with TRBD2 matching 8 bases. V dropped 4 bases and J dropped 5; count of bases not matched to a gene: 3. Germline V gives CDR1 LGHNA, CDR2 YNFKEQ. The CDR3 totals 13 residues.

In this sample, this clone turned up once. The chain joins TRBV5-4 to TRBJ2-5; D gene uncertain. Trimming left V 4 bases short and J 2 bases short, with 9 bases between. There are 13 residues in the CDR3. CDR1 is SGHNT, CDR2 YYREEE, per germline (reference sequence). In DNA, the CDR3 is TGTGCCAGCAGCCACGTTGGTCAAGAGACCCAGTACTTC. The encoded protein is CASSHVGQETQYF.

The CDR3 sequence is CAIFDGVYGYTF. The CDR3 nucleotides are TGTGCCATCTTCGACGGGGTTTATGGCTACACCTTC. This sequence joins TRBV6-1 and TRBJ1-2; D is uncertain. Trimming pared 10 bases from V and 5 bases from J, leaving 14 bases between. Germline CDR1 is MNHNS and CDR2 is SASEGT. The CDR3 totals 12 residues.

The chain is built from TRBV5-4 and TRBJ2-3, with TRBD2 matching 8 bases. V gave up 1 base and J gave up 0 bases; unmatched junction bases: 4. The germline V gene has CDR1 SGHNT and CDR2 YYREEE (reference sequence). This CDR3 has 16 amino acids. DNA of the CDR3: TGTGCCAGCAGCTTGAGGCGGGAGGCTAGCACAGATACGCAGTATTTT. Protein: CASSLRREASTDTQYF.